This TCR beta chain emerged from a study of blood T cell repertoires in COVID-19. Clones were sequenced by immunoSEQ multiplex PCR, and TCRdb holds only the in-frame ones, with some missing. The sample includes around 260,000 clones, around 89% seen only once; the top ten take under 0.95%. The sample consisted of peripheral blood. The receptor comes from a young man with acute or convalescent COVID-19.

Here the CDR3 reads CATSGGERDGYTF. The CDR3 DNA sequence: TGTGCCACCAGCGGGGGGGAACGAGATGGCTACACCTTC. V gene TRBV24-1 combines with J gene TRBJ1-2; D perhaps matches TRBD1 (5 bases). Germline lookup yields CDR1 KGHDR and CDR2 SFDVKD. Trimming stripped 7 bases from V and 6 bases from J, with 14 bases between. The CDR3 has 13 residues.